The 22 T cell receptor beta chains in this list originate from one sample, sequenced in a study of blood T cell repertoires in COVID-19. Using immunoSEQ multiplex PCR, the repertoire was profiled, and TCRdb retains in-frame clones only, with some absent. Of roughly 360,000 clones listed, roughly 90% are singletons. Sequencing was done on a sample of PBMCs or T cells enriched from blood (not recorded which). These receptors all stem from a woman aged 25 to 39 with acute COVID-19.

This chain joins TRBV28 and TRBJ2-2; 8 bases fit TRBD1. Germline trimming cut 8 bases from V and 5 bases from J; bases unmatched to any gene: 7. Per germline, CDR1 MDHEN and CDR2 SYDVKM. The CDR3 is made up of 14 amino acids. The CDR3 nucleotides are TGTGCCAGCCATCCGGGACAGGCGACCGGGGAGCTGTTTTTT. Protein sequence: CASHPGQATGELFF.

The rearrangement joins TRBV6-5 to TRBJ1-5; 8 bases align to TRBD1. CDR1 is MNHEY and CDR2 is SVGAGI in the germline V gene. The CDR3 spans 13 residues. With V trimmed by 6 bases and J by 7 bases, 5 bases remained unmatched. The CDR3 nucleotides are TGTGCCAGCAGAGGGACAGGCGGGCAGCCCCAGCATTTT. Its translation is CASRGTGGQPQHF.

The CDR3 nucleotides read TGTGCCAGTAGCCTGGACAGGGTTGCTCGTGAAGCTTTCTTT. Amino acids: CASSLDRVAREAFF. The V gene is TRBV19, the J gene TRBJ1-1; 8 positions match TRBD1. Trimming cost V 6 bases and J 7 bases; bases outside gene matches: 10. The germline gives CDR1 LNHDA, CDR2 SQIVND (reference sequence). The CDR3 is 14 amino acids.

The CDR3 here is CASVSGGATAAFF. CDR3 DNA sequence: TGTGCCAGCGTGTCGGGCGGGGCCACGGCGGCTTTCTTT. The genes are TRBV5-6 and TRBJ1-1; possibly TRBD1 for D (5 bases). Trimming took off 7 bases at V and 11 bases at J, with 21 bases between the two ends. Per the germline V gene, CDR1 is SGHDT and CDR2 is YYEEEE. CDR3 size: 13 residues.

V and J are TRBV5-1 and TRBJ1-4; D unresolved. This CDR3 is built from 15 residues. V lost 0 bases to trimming and J lost 7 bases, with 13 bases between them. Germline values: CDR1 SGHRS, CDR2 YFSETQ. CDR3 protein: CASSLEAARGEKLFF. In DNA, the CDR3 is TGCGCCAGCAGCTTGGAGGCAGCCAGAGGTGAAAAACTGTTTTTT. Using reference TRBV5-1 and TRBJ1-4 for the parts outside the CDR3, the full variable domain is KAGVTQTPRYLIKTRGQQVTLSCSPISGHRSVSWYQQTPGQGLQFLFEYFSETQRNKGNFPGRFSGRQFSNSRSEMNVSTLELGDSALYLCASSLEAARGEKLFFGSGTQLSVL.

V is TRBV24-1 and J is TRBJ2-2, with D perhaps matching TRBD1 (6 bases). CDR1 and CDR2 from the germline V gene are KGHDR and SFDVKD. This CDR3 has 14 amino acids. With 4 bases removed from V and 6 bases from J, the gap between germline ends came to 11 bases. This CDR3 is CATSDPYRAGELFF. The CDR3 bases are TGTGCCACCAGTGACCCATACAGGGCCGGGGAGCTGTTTTTT.

This CDR3 reads CASSLGAEQYF. DNA for the CDR3: TGTGCCAGCAGTCTGGGGGCCGAGCAGTACTTC. V is TRBV27 and J is TRBJ2-7, with D possibly TRBD1 on 6 matching bases. Germline V lookup: CDR1 MNHEY, CDR2 SMNVEV (reference sequence). Trimming shortened V by 5 bases and J by 6 bases, and 8 bases separated the two germline ends. The CDR3 is 11 amino acids.

With regard to this clone: The sample carries other DNA sequences with the same CDR3. The rearrangement joins TRBV30 to TRBJ1-1, with D maybe TRBD1 (5 bases). V was shortened by 2 bases and J by 5 bases, with 9 bases between the two germline ends. CDR3 length equals 12 residues. Germline V gives CDR1 GTSNPN, CDR2 SVGIG (reference sequence). CDR3 sequence: CAWSTRGTEAFF. The CDR3 nucleotides are TGTGCCTGGAGTACTCGGGGGACTGAAGCTTTCTTT.

The chain couples TRBV19 to TRBJ2-3, with TRBD1 as a possible D gene (6 bases). Looked up from germline, CDR1 is LNHDA and CDR2 is SQIVND (reference sequence). The CDR3 has 15 amino acids. V was pared by 2 bases and J by 4 bases, with 13 bases between. Here the CDR3 DNA reads TGTGCCAGTAGTATATCGACAGGCCCCCCAGATACGCAGTATTTT. The encoded protein is CASSISTGPPDTQYF.

J is TRBJ2-7 and V is TRBV4-3; D not resolved. V was clipped by 1 base and J by 2 bases, with 6 bases between them. The CDR3 consists of 13 residues. The germline V gene has CDR1 LGHNA and CDR2 YSLEER. The CDR3 DNA reads as TGCGCCAGCAGCCAAGGTCTCGCCTACGAGCAGTACTTC. Its protein is CASSQGLAYEQYF.

This clone was observed a single time. The chain couples TRBV2 to TRBJ2-2, with 13 nucleotides matching TRBD2. The trim removed 5 bases at V and 6 bases at J, leaving 3 bases unmatched. CDR1 SNHLY and CDR2 FYNNEI come from the germline V gene. The CDR3 runs to 15 residues. For the CDR3, the DNA is TGTGCCAGCAGTCAAGGGACTAGCGGGGCCGGGGAGCTGTTTTTT. It specifies CASSQGTSGAGELFF.

This chain uses TRBV29-1 with TRBJ1-3, with D unresolved. CDR1 and CDR2 from the germline V gene are SQVTM and ANQGSEA. This CDR3 is 17 amino acids long. The V and J ends lost 1 base and 0 bases respectively, with 16 bases between them. The CDR3 here is CSVEVAGREISGNTIYF. The CDR3 DNA reads as TGCAGCGTTGAAGTGGCGGGGAGGGAGATCTCTGGAAACACCATATATTTT.

This chain connects TRBV18 to TRBJ2-1, with 12 bases lining up with TRBD2. The germline CDR1 and CDR2 sequences are KGHSH and LQKENI. With 1 base clipped from V and 6 bases from J, the junction kept 4 bases outside the gene matches. The CDR3 extends over 16 amino acids. Here the CDR3 reads CASSPQPSGGANEQFF. As DNA, the CDR3 is TGTGCCAGCTCACCACAGCCTAGCGGGGGGGCCAATGAGCAGTTCTTC.

The chain joins TRBV21-1 to TRBJ1-2. TRBV21-1 is tagged as a pseudogene. The CDR3 covers 15 residues. CDR3 nucleotide sequence: TGTGCCAGCAGCAAAGTCCGGGAACCTAACTATGGCTACACCTTC. This translates into CASSKVREPNYGYTF.

V is TRBV24-1 and J is TRBJ1-5; D call uncertain. The V end lost 3 bases, the J end lost 1 base, and 6 bases lay between the germline ends. Germline V gives CDR1 KGHDR, CDR2 SFDVKD. The CDR3 covers 14 residues. The CDR3 DNA is TGTGCCACCAGTGATCCTAAGAGCAATCAGCCCCAGCATTTT. This codes for CATSDPKSNQPQHF.

This clone was seen only once. The V call is TRBV7-2, the J call TRBJ1-1; 9 nucleotides align to TRBD1. This CDR3 contains 15 residues. Germline V gene sequence: CDR1 SGHTA, CDR2 FQGNSA. V dropped 6 bases and J dropped 2; count of bases not matched to a gene: 7. CDR3 nucleotides: TGTGCCAGCAGGGATCGGACAGGGGATAACACTGAAGCTTTCTTT. It specifies CASRDRTGDNTEAFF. Full variable domain (remainder filled in from reference TRBV7-2 and TRBJ1-1): GAGVSQSPSNKVTEKGKDVELRCDPISGHTALYWYRQSLGQGLEFLIYFQGNSAPDKSGLPSDRFSAERTGGSVSTLTIQRTQQEDSAVYLCASRDRTGDNTEAFFGQGTRLTVV.

The V call is TRBV6-5, the J call TRBJ2-1; tentative D call: TRBD2 (5 bases). There are 11 residues in the CDR3. Germline CDR1 reads MNHEY; CDR2 reads SVGAGI. The ends were cut back, 5 bases at V and 10 bases at J, with 9 bases in the middle. CDR3 sequence (DNA): TGTGCCAGCAGTCGGGAACGCGAGCAGTTCTTC. Protein product: CASSREREQFF.

The rearrangement links TRBV7-2 to TRBJ2-1; TRBD2 matches at 12 bases. The junction had 14 bases not matched to a gene; V was cut back by 5 bases and J by 6 bases. Germline V gene lookup returns CDR1 SGHTA and CDR2 FQGNSA. The CDR3 runs 18 residues. The DNA of the CDR3 is TGTGCCAGCAGCCTCGTTTTGGCTAGCGGGGGGGCCTTCAATGAGCAGTTCTTC. This sequence encodes CASSLVLASGGAFNEQFF.

The chain joins TRBV9 to TRBJ1-2, with a weak D call TRBD1 (6 bases). The CDR3 extends over 17 amino acids. Between the trimmed V and J ends, which lost 4 bases and 0 bases, there was a span of 19 bases. Germline lookup yields CDR1 SGDLS and CDR2 YYNGEE. The CDR3 protein is CASSPHRPQGANYGYTF. The CDR3 region has the DNA TGTGCCAGCAGCCCTCACCGACCACAGGGAGCTAACTATGGCTACACCTTC.

This clone was picked up a small number of times. V usage is TRBV7-2 and J usage is TRBJ2-1; no clear D gene. CDR3 length: 8 residues. CDR1 is SGHTA and CDR2 is FQGNSA in the germline V gene. Trimming took off 5 bases at V and 14 bases at J, with 4 bases between the two ends. CDR3 sequence reads: CASSPEFF. The CDR3 DNA reads as TGTGCCAGCAGCCCCGAGTTCTTC.

The J gene is TRBJ2-1, the V gene TRBV27; a weak D match, TRBD2 (5 bases). The CDR3 sequence is 14 residues long. The germline V gene has CDR1 MNHEY and CDR2 SMNVEV (reference sequence). Trimming pared 5 bases from V and 7 bases from J, leaving 15 bases between. The CDR3 protein is CASSTLGGMNEQFF. The CDR3 bases are TGTGCCAGCAGTACCCTAGGAGGTATGAATGAGCAGTTCTTC.

The V and J genes are TRBV2 and TRBJ2-7; D possibly corresponds to TRBD1 (6 bases). V lost 9 bases, J lost 12 bases, and 24 bases lay in between. This CDR3 has 13 residues. Germline CDR1 SNHLY, CDR2 FYNNEI. The chain's CDR3 is CASHQGNPDVLYF. The CDR3 DNA follows: TGTGCCAGTCACCAGGGGAATCCAGACGTGCTGTACTTC.